What follows is one T cell receptor beta chain and its context. The antigen is unknown. Absent ophthalmopathy progression within 18 months defined stable Graves' hyperthyroidism. Patients aged 18 to 65 had newly diagnosed hyperthyroidism of under 2 months' duration. This record comes from a study of T cells in Graves' hyperthyroidism and ophthalmopathy. On the study more broadly: Before any treatment, at initial diagnosis, peripheral blood was collected. Study-wide results and limits: In validation, the model predicted ophthalmopathy. These predictions came a median approximately six months before onset.

Using RNA transcripts as the source, TCR beta CDR3 regions were amplified. HTBI primers drove first-round RT-PCR of the TCR CDR3. Using its own MiXCR run on the multiplex PCR reads, TCRdb lists one record per CDR3 protein. The sample shows more than 650,000 distinct CDR3 sequences, approximately 15% of them seen only once. V lost 2 bases and J lost 6; bases outside the gene matches: 10. This CDR3 contains 17 residues. This chain uses TRBV12-3 or TRBV12-4 with TRBJ2-1, with TRBD2 identical over 10 bases. The sample consisted of blood. This clonotype originated in a woman under 30 with Graves' hyperthyroidism. This CDR3 reads CASSLWASGSVGNEQFF. The CDR3 nucleotides read TGTGCCAGCAGTTTATGGGCTAGCGGGAGTGTAGGCAATGAGCAGTTCTTC.